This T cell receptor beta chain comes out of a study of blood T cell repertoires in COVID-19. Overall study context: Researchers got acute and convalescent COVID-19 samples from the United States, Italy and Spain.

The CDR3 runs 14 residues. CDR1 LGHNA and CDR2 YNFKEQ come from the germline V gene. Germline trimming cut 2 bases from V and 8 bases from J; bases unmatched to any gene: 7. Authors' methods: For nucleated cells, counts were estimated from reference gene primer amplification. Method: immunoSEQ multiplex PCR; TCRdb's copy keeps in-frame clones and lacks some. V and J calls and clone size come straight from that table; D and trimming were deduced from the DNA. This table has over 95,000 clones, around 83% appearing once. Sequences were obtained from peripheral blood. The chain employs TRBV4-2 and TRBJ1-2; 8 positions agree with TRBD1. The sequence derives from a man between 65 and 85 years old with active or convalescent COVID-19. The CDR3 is CASSQNRGSGGYTF. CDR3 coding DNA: TGTGCCAGCAGCCAAAACAGGGGGAGCGGGGGCTACACCTTC.